One sample yielded the 28 T cell receptor beta chains listed below, sequenced in a study of CDR3 diversity in severe acne. TCRdb processed the PCR reads anew with MiXCR; each CDR3 protein has one entry. The sample shows more than 85,000 distinct CDR3 sequences, about 52% of them seen only once. The sample comprised blood. These receptors originate from a male donor in good health, serving as a control.

In its sample, this clonotype was seen many times. The chain carries TRBV6-4 and TRBJ2-5, with 9 bases matching TRBD2. CDR1 is MRHNA, CDR2 SNTAGT, per germline. V lost 3 bases, J lost 0 bases, and 8 bases stayed unmatched. This CDR3 is 17 amino acids long. This chain's CDR3 is CASSEPSGKGYQETQYF. The DNA of the CDR3 is TGTGCCAGCAGTGAGCCTAGCGGGAAGGGGTACCAAGAGACCCAGTACTTC.

V gene TRBV3-1 combines with J gene TRBJ1-2; D is perhaps TRBD1 (5 bases). The CDR3 spans 16 residues. With 1 base removed from V and 5 bases from J, the gap between germline ends came to 17 bases. Germline CDR1 and CDR2: LGHDT and YNNKEL (reference sequence). CDR3 in amino acids: CASSQGSGGTIYGYTF. The CDR3 nucleotides are TGTGCCAGCAGCCAAGGGTCCGGGGGGACCATTTATGGCTACACCTTC.

This clonotype appeared a few times. The chain joins TRBV5-1 to TRBJ2-1; D is unresolved. Per the germline V gene, CDR1 is SGHRS and CDR2 is YFSETQ. V was cut by 0 bases and J by 10 bases, with 8 bases left in between. This CDR3 has 12 residues. In nucleotides, the CDR3 is TGCGCCAGCAGCTTGGCGTCGGCGGAGCAGTTCTTC. Protein product: CASSLASAEQFF.

This chain uses TRBV7-3 with TRBJ2-2; the D gene is possibly TRBD2 (6 bases). Between the trimmed V and J ends, which lost 5 bases and 4 bases, there was a span of 20 bases. Germline V gene sequence: CDR1 SGHTA, CDR2 FQGTGA. This CDR3 comprises 17 residues. Here the CDR3 DNA reads TGTGCCAGCAGCCCGGTCGGGACGTACGGGGGCACCGGGGAGCTGTTTTTT. Protein sequence: CASSPVGTYGGTGELFF.

In this sample, this clonotype turned up a few times. The V and J genes are TRBV12-3 or TRBV12-4 and TRBJ2-2, with D unresolved. The CDR3 totals 16 residues. V gave up 10 bases and J gave up 1 base, with 19 bases separating them. CDR3 protein: CATRLSIWENTGELFF. CDR3 sequence (DNA): TGTGCCACTCGACTGAGTATTTGGGAGAACACCGGGGAGCTGTTTTTT.

This clonotype occurred many times. The J gene is TRBJ2-1, the V gene TRBV28, with D unclear. Trimming stripped 1 base from V and 10 bases from J, with 11 bases between. The CDR3 runs 13 residues. The germline V gene encodes CDR1 MDHEN and CDR2 SYDVKM. In DNA form, the CDR3 reads TGTGCCAGCAGTTTATACGAGCCCCGGGAGCAGTTCTTC. Translated, it gives CASSLYEPREQFF.

The V and J genes are TRBV2 and TRBJ1-2; D is possibly TRBD1 (5 bases). This CDR3 is 13 amino acids long. Trimming took 7 bases from V and 8 from J, leaving 17 bases between them. Per the germline V gene, CDR1 is SNHLY and CDR2 is FYNNEI. DNA for the CDR3: TGTGCCAGCACGTTCGAACCCGGGGACGGCTACACCTTC. Translation: CASTFEPGDGYTF.

This clonotype came up a few times. V usage is TRBV13 and J usage is TRBJ2-7; D unresolved. This CDR3 has 15 residues. Germline assignment: CDR1 PRHDT and CDR2 FYEKMQ (reference sequence). Trimming removed 0 bases from V and 3 bases from J, with 12 bases in between. In DNA form, the CDR3 reads TGTGCCAGCAGCTTAGGTATTGGAAACCGCTACGAGCAGTACTTC. This gives the protein CASSLGIGNRYEQYF.

This chain uses TRBV20-1 with TRBJ1-2, with D possibly matching TRBD1 (5 bases). Looked up from germline, CDR1 is DFQATT and CDR2 is SNEGSKA (reference sequence). The CDR3 is 14 amino acids. Trimming left V 5 bases short and J 1 base short, with 14 bases between. CDR3 protein: CSAHLEGRNYGYTF. The DNA of the CDR3 is TGCAGTGCTCATCTAGAGGGACGTAACTATGGCTACACCTTC.

This clonotype occurred a few times. The chain carries TRBV7-6 and TRBJ2-1; D may be TRBD1 or TRBD2 (7 bases each). The CDR3 consists of 16 residues. Germline CDR1 and CDR2: SGHVS and FNYEAQ. The germline V and J ends were trimmed by 4 bases and 4 bases, with 17 bases remaining between them. CDR3 DNA sequence: TGTGCCAGCAGCTCGCAGGGGGGGCCGGGGTACAATGAGCAGTTCTTC. Translating gives CASSSQGGPGYNEQFF.

This clonotype appeared a few times. V and J are TRBV5-4 and TRBJ2-7; TRBD1 aligns across 7 bases. J was trimmed by 5 bases and V by 2 bases; bases with no gene match: 10. The CDR3 extends over 15 amino acids. The germline gives CDR1 SGHNT, CDR2 YYREEE (reference sequence). CDR3 loop: CASSFGGQVLNEQYF. CDR3 DNA: TGTGCCAGCAGCTTCGGAGGACAGGTTCTCAACGAGCAGTACTTC.

This chain joins TRBV6-5 and TRBJ1-2; TRBD1 matches 11 bases. After removal of 5 bases from V and 7 bases from J, the junction contained 6 bases not matched to a gene. Germline-derived CDR1 and CDR2 are MNHEY and SVGAGI. This CDR3 is 14 amino acids long. CDR3: CASSGTGGSGGYTF. CDR3 coding DNA: TGTGCCAGCAGTGGGACAGGGGGGTCCGGTGGCTACACCTTC.

Notes on this clonotype: Because the CDR3's place on the DNA is in doubt, the DNA is left out and the CDR3 is given as listed by TCRdb. V and J are TRBV7-9 and TRBJ1-3; the table gives TRBD1 as D, unverified against the DNA. The germline CDR1 and CDR2 sequences are SEHNR and FQNEAQ (reference sequence). The CDR3 is 21 amino acids in total, end residues counted. The CDR3 region is CASSVGGLNTEAFFGQGTIYF.

Comment on this clonotype: A junction boundary mismatches the germline segment, possibly from a read error. This chain uses TRBV10-3 with TRBJ2-7; TRBD2 matches 7 bases. CDR3 size: 14 residues. Germline CDR1 is ENHRY and CDR2 is SYGVKD. CDR3 protein: CAVSVGGSSYEQYF. CDR3 sequence (DNA): TGTGCCGTCAGTGTGGGCGGGAGCTCCTACGAGCAGTACTTC.

The chain uses TRBV5-1 and TRBJ2-7; maybe TRBD2 (6 bases). Germline V gives CDR1 SGHRS, CDR2 YFSETQ. Trimming removed 4 bases at V and 4 bases at J, with 15 bases between. The CDR3 is 14 residues long. CDR3: CASSRLEGTYEQYF. In DNA, the CDR3 is TGCGCCAGCAGCAGACTAGAGGGAACTTACGAGCAGTACTTC.

This chain connects TRBV6-6 to TRBJ2-7; 11 bases fit TRBD2. J lost 3 bases, V lost 2 bases, and 3 bases had no gene match. In germline, CDR1 is MNHNY, CDR2 SVGAGI (reference sequence). The CDR3 is made up of 15 amino acids. The CDR3 DNA reads TGTGCCAGCAGTTACGTGCTAGCGGGAGGCTACGAGCAGTACTTC. Protein sequence: CASSYVLAGGYEQYF.

This sequence joins TRBV7-8 and TRBJ2-7; 8 nucleotides align to TRBD1. The V segment lost 5 bases and the J segment 5 bases; nucleotides outside the gene matches: 5. CDR1 is SGHVS, CDR2 FQNEAQ, per germline. The CDR3 consists of 13 residues. CDR3 sequence (DNA): TGTGCCAGCAGCATAGGACAGGGAGACGAGCAGTACTTC. Translated: CASSIGQGDEQYF.

This clonotype occurred a few times. The chain recombines TRBV25-1 with TRBJ2-7, with no clear D. CDR3 length: 12 amino acids. The V end was cut by 2 bases, the J end by 3 bases, with 5 bases between. CDR1 and CDR2 (germline): MGHDK, SYGVNS. The CDR3 is CASSENNYEQYF. CDR3 DNA: TGTGCCAGCAGTGAAAATAACTACGAGCAGTACTTC.

V and J are TRBV9 and TRBJ2-2; TRBD1 or TRBD2 may be the D gene (5 bases each). The germline V and J ends were trimmed by 0 bases and 8 bases, with 11 bases remaining between them. CDR1 is SGDLS and CDR2 is YYNGEE in the germline V gene. The CDR3 loop spans 14 amino acids. In DNA form, the CDR3 reads TGTGCCAGCAGCGTAGGAGGGGTAGGGGGGGAGCTGTTTTTT. Encoded protein: CASSVGGVGGELFF.

Worth noting for this clonotype: It is unclear where the CDR3 begins or ends on the DNA, so no DNA is shown, and the CDR3 is as TCRdb lists it. The chain links TRBV5-6 to TRBJ1-6; TRBD1, as called in the table, went unchecked against the DNA. Inclusive of both ends, the CDR3 amounts to 22 amino acids. CDR1 and CDR2 (germline): SGHDT, YYEEEE. The CDR3 sequence: CASSFYICSASGGTSYNSPLHF.

The chain employs TRBV6-1 and TRBJ1-3, with TRBD1 identical over 9 bases. The junction had 10 bases not matched to a gene; V was cut back by 6 bases and J by 4 bases. The CDR3 length is 16 residues. Germline V gene lookup returns CDR1 MNHNS and CDR2 SASEGT. CDR3 loop: CASRGPGTGSGNTIYF. CDR3 nucleotide sequence: TGTGCCAGCAGGGGTCCCGGGACAGGGTCAGGAAACACCATATATTTT.

The chain recombines TRBV25-1 with TRBJ2-3, with D unclear. This CDR3 region has 13 residues. V dropped 8 bases and J dropped 1 base, with 10 bases sitting between them. Per the germline V gene, CDR1 is MGHDK and CDR2 is SYGVNS. The CDR3 DNA sequence: TGTGCCAGCGGGCTGTCGGGCACAGATACGCAGTATTTT. It yields the protein CASGLSGTDTQYF.

This clonotype was picked up many times. The chain has TRBV7-6 and TRBJ1-4, with 10 bases that match TRBD1. The V segment lost 7 bases and the J segment 5 bases; nucleotides outside the gene matches: 7. This CDR3 region has 15 residues. Germline-derived CDR1 and CDR2 are SGHVS and FNYEAQ. The CDR3 is CASNLGGQGNEKLFF. As DNA, the CDR3 is TGTGCCAGCAACCTAGGGGGACAGGGGAATGAAAAACTGTTTTTT.

This clonotype was seen only once. The final CDR3 position lacks the conserved phenylalanine or tryptophan, pointing to a likely read error. V usage is TRBV20-1 and J usage is TRBJ2-7; TRBD1 matches at 7 bases. After removal of 6 bases from V and 4 bases from J, the junction contained 9 bases not matched to a gene. The CDR3 spans 13 residues. Germline V CDR1 and CDR2: DFQATT, SNEGSKA (reference sequence). The CDR3 sequence: CSAPDRVAYEQYP. DNA for the CDR3: TGCAGTGCCCCAGACAGGGTTGCGTACGAGCAGTACCCT.

The rearrangement links TRBV7-2 to TRBJ2-7; 10 positions agree with TRBD1. Germline trimming cut 6 bases from V and 3 bases from J; bases unmatched to any gene: 11. The CDR3 is 16 residues long. Germline V gene lookup returns CDR1 SGHTA and CDR2 FQGNSA. The CDR3 DNA reads TGTGCCAGCAGTCCTCGCACCGGGACAGGGGTCTACGAGCAGTACTTC. This codes for CASSPRTGTGVYEQYF.

This clonotype was observed once. CDR3 sequence reads: CASSYSSGTYVLTF. The CDR3 bases are TGTGCCAGCAGTTACTCGTCTGGGACCTACGTCCTGACTTTC. V usage is TRBV6-6 and J usage is TRBJ2-6; either TRBD1 or TRBD2 may supply D (5 bases each). V shed 0 bases and J shed 11 bases, with 11 bases lying between them. The CDR3 has 14 residues. The germline gives CDR1 MNHNY, CDR2 SVGAGI (reference sequence).

This clonotype occurred a few times. The chain uses TRBV29-1 and TRBJ1-5; weak D call: TRBD1 (5 bases). With 6 bases removed from V and 7 bases from J, the gap between germline ends came to 16 bases. The CDR3 has 13 residues. The germline CDR1 and CDR2 sequences are SQVTM and ANQGSEA. CDR3 bases: TGCAGCGTGGACGGGACGCCGGGCCAGCCCCAGCATTTT. This gives the protein CSVDGTPGQPQHF.

Of note for this clonotype: The junction departs from germline at one end; a sequencing error may be responsible. The gene calls are TRBV2 and TRBJ1-6; D perhaps matches TRBD1 (5 bases). Germline loops: CDR1 SNHLY, CDR2 FYNNEI. This CDR3 has 13 amino acids. CDR3 in amino acids: CASSEADRDPPHF. In nucleotides, the CDR3 is TGTGCCAGTAGCGAAGCGGACCGGGACCCCCCCCACTTT.